This TCR beta chain was retrieved from a study of cytomegalovirus exposure and HLA in healthy donors. With regard to this clone: Within the sample, other DNA sequences also encode this same CDR3.

No record exists of this donor's CMV serostatus. This PCR relied on a set of 60 Vbeta primers and 13 Jbeta primers. TCRdb's table, derived via immunoSEQ multiplex PCR, lists solely in-frame clones and lacks some. Of about 150,000 clones listed, around 79% are singletons. The trim removed 5 bases at V and 2 bases at J, leaving 3 bases unmatched. Germline lookup yields CDR1 SGHVS and CDR2 FQNEAQ. This CDR3 contains 15 residues. V and J are TRBV7-8 and TRBJ1-5; 10 nucleotides line up with TRBD1. The receptor's source is a human donor in good health. Sequenced: PBMCs. CDR3 sequence: CASSKGTGGNQPQHF. CDR3 bases: TGTGCCAGCAGCAAAGGGACAGGGGGCAATCAGCCCCAGCATTTT.